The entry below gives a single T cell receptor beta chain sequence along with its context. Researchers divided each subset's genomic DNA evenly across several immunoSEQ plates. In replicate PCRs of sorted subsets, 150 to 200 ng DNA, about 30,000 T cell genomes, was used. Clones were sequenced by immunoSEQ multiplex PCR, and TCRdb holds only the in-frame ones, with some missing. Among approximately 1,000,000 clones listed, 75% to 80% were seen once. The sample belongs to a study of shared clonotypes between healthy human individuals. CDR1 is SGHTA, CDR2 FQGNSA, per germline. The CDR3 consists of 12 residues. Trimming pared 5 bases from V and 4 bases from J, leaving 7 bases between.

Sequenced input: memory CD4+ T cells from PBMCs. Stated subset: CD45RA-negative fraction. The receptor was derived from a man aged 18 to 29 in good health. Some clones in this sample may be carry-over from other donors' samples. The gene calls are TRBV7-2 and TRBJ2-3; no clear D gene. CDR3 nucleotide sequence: TGTGCCAGCAGCACGAGTGCAGATACGCAGTATTTT. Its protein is CASSTSADTQYF.